The subject of this entry is one T cell receptor (beta chain). Its antigen is unknown. This sample stems from a study of early T cells in non-severe SARS-CoV-2 infection. Whole-study findings and limits: VDJdb-based annotation leaned toward anti-spike CD8 responses and missed private and CD4 specificities.

TCRdb used MiXCR to reprocess the 5' RACE reads, holding one entry per CDR3 protein. The table has tens of thousands of distinct CDR3 sequences, about 12% seen once. This CDR3 region has 13 residues. CDR1 SGDLS and CDR2 YYNGEE come from the germline V gene. The V gene end was trimmed by 7 bases and the J gene end by 2 bases; junction bases not matched to a gene: 5. The chain joins TRBV9 to TRBJ2-7; 8 bases fit TRBD2. Sample: whole blood, taken at baseline. The origin of this receptor is an adult who was a healthcare worker with PCR-confirmed SARS-CoV-2 infection or an uninfected control (not recorded which). CDR3 sequence reads: CASSAGAAYEQYF. CDR3 coding DNA: TGTGCCAGCTCAGCGGGAGCCGCCTACGAGCAGTACTTC.